This T cell receptor (beta chain) was recovered during a study of cytomegalovirus exposure and HLA in healthy donors. The assay was immunoSEQ multiplex PCR, and TCRdb's table has in-frame clones only and misses some. The sample lists roughly 75,000 clones; around four fifths were seen once. The ends were cut back, 7 bases at V and 3 bases at J, with 11 bases in the middle. This CDR3 comprises 13 residues. The V gene's germline CDR1 is MDHEN and CDR2 SYDVKM. The TCR was taken from a man younger than 45 in good health and CMV-seronegative. Source material: PBMCs. This chain joins TRBV28 and TRBJ2-3; TRBD1 is a possible D gene (6 bases). CDR3 nucleotide sequence: TGTGCCAGCACTCTTCAGGGGACAGATACGCAGTATTTT. This encodes CASTLQGTDTQYF.